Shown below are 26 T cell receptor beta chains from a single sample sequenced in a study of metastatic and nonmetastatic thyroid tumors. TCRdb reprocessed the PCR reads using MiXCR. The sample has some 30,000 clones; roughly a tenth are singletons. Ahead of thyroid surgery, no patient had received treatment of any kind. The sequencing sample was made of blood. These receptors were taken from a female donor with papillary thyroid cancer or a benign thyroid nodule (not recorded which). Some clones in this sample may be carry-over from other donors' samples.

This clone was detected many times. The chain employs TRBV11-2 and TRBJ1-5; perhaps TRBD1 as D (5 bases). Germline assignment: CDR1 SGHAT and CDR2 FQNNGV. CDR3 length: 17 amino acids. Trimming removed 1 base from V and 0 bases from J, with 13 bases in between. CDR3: CASSLVGDLYSNQPQHF. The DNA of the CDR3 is TGTGCCAGCAGCTTAGTAGGGGACCTATATAGCAATCAGCCCCAGCATTTT.

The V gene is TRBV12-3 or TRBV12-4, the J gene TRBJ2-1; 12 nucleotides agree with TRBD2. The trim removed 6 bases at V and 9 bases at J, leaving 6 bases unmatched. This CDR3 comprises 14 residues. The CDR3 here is CASRPSGGAGEQFF. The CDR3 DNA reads TGTGCCAGCAGGCCTAGCGGGGGGGCCGGTGAGCAGTTCTTC.

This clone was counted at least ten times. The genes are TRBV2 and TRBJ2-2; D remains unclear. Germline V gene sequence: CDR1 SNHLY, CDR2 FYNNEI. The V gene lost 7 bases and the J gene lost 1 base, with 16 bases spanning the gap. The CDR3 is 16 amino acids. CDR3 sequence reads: CASKLLEDLNTGELFF. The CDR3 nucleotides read TGTGCCAGCAAGCTTCTAGAAGACTTGAACACCGGGGAGCTGTTTTTT. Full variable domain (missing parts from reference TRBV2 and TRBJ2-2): EPEVTQTPSHQVTQMGQEVILRCVPISNHLYFYWYRQILGQKVEFLVSFYNNEISEKSEIFDDQFSVERPDGSNFTLKIRSTKLEDSAMYFCASKLLEDLNTGELFFGEGSRLTVL.

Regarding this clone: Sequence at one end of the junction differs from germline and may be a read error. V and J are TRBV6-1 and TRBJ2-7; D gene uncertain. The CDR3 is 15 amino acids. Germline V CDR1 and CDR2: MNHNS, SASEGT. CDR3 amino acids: CASSEAPAVAYEQYF. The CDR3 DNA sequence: TGTGCCAGTAGTGAAGCCCCGGCAGTGGCCTACGAGCAGTACTTC.

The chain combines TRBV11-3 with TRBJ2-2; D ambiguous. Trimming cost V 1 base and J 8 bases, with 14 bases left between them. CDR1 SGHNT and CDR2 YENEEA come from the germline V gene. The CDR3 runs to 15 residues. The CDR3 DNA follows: TGTGCCAGCAGCTTAGGTTCGGCCTCAGCTGGGGAGCTGTTTTTT. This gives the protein CASSLGSASAGELFF.

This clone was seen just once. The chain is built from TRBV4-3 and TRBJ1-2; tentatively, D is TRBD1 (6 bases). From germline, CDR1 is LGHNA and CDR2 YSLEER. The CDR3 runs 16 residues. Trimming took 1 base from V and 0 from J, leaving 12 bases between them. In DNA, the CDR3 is TGCGCCAGCAGCCAAGGGAACCGACAGGCTAACTATGGCTACACCTTC. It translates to CASSQGNRQANYGYTF.

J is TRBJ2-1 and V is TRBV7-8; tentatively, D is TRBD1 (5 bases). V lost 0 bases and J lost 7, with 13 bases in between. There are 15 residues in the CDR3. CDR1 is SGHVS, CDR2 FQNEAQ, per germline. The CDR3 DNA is TGTGCCAGCAGCTTAGCGGCAGGGCTATCGAATGAGCAGTTCTTC. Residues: CASSLAAGLSNEQFF.

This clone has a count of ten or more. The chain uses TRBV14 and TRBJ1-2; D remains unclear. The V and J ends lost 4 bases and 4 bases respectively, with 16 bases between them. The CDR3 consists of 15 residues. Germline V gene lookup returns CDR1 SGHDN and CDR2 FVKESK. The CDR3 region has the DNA TGTGCCAGCAGCCCGTCGGGGTCATCGGGCTATGGCTACACCTTC. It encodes CASSPSGSSGYGYTF.

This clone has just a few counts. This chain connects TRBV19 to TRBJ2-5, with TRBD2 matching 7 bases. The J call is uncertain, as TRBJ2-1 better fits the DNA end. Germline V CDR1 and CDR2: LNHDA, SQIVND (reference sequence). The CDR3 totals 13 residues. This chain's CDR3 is CASKGAGGGEQFF. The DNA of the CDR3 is TGTGCCAGTAAAGGGGCTGGGGGGGGTGAGCAGTTCTTC.

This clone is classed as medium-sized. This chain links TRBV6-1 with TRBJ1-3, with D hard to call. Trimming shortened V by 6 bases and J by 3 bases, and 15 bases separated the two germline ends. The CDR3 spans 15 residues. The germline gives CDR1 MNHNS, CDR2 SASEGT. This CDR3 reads CASRSSPLSGNTIYF. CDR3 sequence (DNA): TGTGCCAGCAGATCTTCTCCTCTAAGTGGAAACACCATATATTTT.

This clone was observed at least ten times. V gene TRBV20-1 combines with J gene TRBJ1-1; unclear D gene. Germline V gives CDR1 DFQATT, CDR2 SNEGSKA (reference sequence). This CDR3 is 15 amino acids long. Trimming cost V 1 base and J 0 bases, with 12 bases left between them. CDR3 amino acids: CSARAQRTMNTEAFF. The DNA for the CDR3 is TGCAGTGCTAGAGCCCAAAGGACGATGAACACTGAAGCTTTCTTT.

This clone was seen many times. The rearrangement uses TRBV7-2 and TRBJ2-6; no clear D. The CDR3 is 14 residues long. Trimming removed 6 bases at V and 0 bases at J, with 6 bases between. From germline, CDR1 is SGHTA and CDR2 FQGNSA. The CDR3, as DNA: TGTGCCAGCAGTTCGGTCTCTGGGGCCAACGTCCTGACTTTC. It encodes CASSSVSGANVLTF.

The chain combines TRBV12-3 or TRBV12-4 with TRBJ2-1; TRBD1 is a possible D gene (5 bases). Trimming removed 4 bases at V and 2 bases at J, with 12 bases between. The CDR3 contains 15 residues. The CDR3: CASSSSGLPYNEQFF. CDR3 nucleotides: TGTGCCAGCAGTTCGTCAGGGCTACCCTACAATGAGCAGTTCTTC.

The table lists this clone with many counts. The CDR3 reads CASSSGESSGYTF. Here the CDR3 DNA reads TGTGCCAGCAGCTCAGGGGAGAGTTCAGGCTACACCTTC. The chain is built from TRBV9 and TRBJ1-2; the D gene is possibly TRBD1 (6 bases). With 4 bases removed from V and 8 bases from J, the gap between germline ends came to 15 bases. CDR1 is SGDLS, CDR2 YYNGEE, per germline. The CDR3 totals 13 residues.

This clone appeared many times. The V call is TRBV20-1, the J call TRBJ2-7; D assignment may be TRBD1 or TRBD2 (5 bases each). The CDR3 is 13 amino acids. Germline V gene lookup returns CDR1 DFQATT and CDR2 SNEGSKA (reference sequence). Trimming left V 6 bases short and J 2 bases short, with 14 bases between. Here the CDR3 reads CSAVVGDPYEQYF. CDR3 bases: TGCAGTGCCGTAGTCGGGGACCCCTACGAGCAGTACTTC.

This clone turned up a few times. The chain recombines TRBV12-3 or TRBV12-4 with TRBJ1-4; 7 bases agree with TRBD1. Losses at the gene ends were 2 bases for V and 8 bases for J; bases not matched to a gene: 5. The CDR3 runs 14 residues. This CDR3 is CASSLRGRGEKLFF. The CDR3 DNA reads TGTGCCAGCAGTTTAAGGGGGCGCGGGGAAAAACTGTTTTTT.

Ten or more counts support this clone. The CDR3 spells CATSRVKAGAVYEQYF. The DNA for the CDR3 is TGTGCCACCAGCAGAGTAAAAGCGGGAGCTGTATACGAGCAGTACTTC. The chain employs TRBV15 and TRBJ2-7; 8 bases line up with TRBD2. Losses at the gene ends were 1 base for V and 4 bases for J; bases not matched to a gene: 9. Germline V gene sequence: CDR1 LNHNV, CDR2 YYDKDF (reference sequence). This CDR3 has 16 residues.

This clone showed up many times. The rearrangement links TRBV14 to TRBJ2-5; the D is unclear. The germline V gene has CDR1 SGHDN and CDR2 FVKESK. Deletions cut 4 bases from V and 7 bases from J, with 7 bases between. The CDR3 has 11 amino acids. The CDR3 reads CASSLHRTQYF. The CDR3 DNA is TGTGCCAGCAGCCTTCACCGGACCCAGTACTTC.

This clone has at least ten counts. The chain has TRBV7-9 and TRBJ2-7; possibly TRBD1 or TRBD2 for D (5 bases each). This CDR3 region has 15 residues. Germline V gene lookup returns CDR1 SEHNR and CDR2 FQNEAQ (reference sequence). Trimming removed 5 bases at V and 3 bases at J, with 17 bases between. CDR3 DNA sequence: TGTGCCAGCAGCCCCCGCGAGGGGAATTACTACGAGCAGTACTTC. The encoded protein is CASSPREGNYYEQYF.

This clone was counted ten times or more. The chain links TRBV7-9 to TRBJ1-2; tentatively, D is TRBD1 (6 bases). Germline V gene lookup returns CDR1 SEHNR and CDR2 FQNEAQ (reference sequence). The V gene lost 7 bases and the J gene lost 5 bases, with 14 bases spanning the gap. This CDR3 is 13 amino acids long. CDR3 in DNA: TGTGCCAGCACCGACCACAGGGATTATGGCTACACCTTC. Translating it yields CASTDHRDYGYTF.

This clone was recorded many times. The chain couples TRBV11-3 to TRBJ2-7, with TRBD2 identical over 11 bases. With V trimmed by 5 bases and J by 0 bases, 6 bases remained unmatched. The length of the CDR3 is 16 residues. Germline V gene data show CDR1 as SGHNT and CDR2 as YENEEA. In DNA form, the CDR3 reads TGTGCCAGCAGCCCACTACTAGCGGGAGTCTCCTACGAGCAGTACTTC. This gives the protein CASSPLLAGVSYEQYF. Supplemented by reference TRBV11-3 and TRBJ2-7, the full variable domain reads EAGVVQSPRYKIIEKKQPVAFWCNPISGHNTLYWYLQNLGQGPELLIRYENEEAVDDSQLPKDRFSAERLKGVDSTLKIQPAELGDSAVYLCASSPLLAGVSYEQYFGPGTRLTVT.

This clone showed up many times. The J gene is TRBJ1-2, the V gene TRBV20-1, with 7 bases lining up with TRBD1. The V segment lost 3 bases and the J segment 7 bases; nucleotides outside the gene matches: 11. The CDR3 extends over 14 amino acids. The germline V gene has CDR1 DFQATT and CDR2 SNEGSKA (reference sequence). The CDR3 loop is CSASPQGVIGGYTF. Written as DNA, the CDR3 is TGCAGTGCTAGTCCCCAGGGGGTGATAGGTGGCTACACCTTC.

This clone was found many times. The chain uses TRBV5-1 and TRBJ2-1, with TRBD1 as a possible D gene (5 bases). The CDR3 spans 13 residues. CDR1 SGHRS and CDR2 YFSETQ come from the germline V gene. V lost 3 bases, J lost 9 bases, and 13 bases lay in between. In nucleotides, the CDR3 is TGCGCCAGCAGCTCGGACATAGTCGCTGAGCAGTTCTTC. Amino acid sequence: CASSSDIVAEQFF.

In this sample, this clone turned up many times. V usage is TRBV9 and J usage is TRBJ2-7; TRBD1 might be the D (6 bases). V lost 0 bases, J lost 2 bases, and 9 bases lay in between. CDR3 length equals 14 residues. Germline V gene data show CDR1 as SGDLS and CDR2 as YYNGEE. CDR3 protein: CASSVGQAPYEQYF. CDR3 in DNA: TGTGCCAGCAGCGTAGGACAGGCTCCCTACGAGCAGTACTTC.

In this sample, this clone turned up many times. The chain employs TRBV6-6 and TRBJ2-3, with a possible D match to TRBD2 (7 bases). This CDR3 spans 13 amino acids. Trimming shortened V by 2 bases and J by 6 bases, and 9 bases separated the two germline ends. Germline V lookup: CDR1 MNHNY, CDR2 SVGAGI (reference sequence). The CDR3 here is CASSYRGADTQYF. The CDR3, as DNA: TGTGCCAGCAGTTACCGGGGGGCTGATACGCAGTATTTT.

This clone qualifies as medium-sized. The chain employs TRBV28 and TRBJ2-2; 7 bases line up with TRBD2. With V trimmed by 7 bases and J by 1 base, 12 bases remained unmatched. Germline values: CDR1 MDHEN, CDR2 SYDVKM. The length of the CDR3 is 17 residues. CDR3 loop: CASNSVWRGLNTGELFF. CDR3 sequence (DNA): TGTGCCAGCAATTCCGTCTGGCGGGGGTTGAACACCGGGGAGCTGTTTTTT.